This TCR beta chain was profiled in a study of blood T cell repertoires in COVID-19. Overall study: The study drew acute and convalescent COVID-19 samples from the United States, Italy and Spain. PBMCs, B-cell-depleted T cells, or T cells were the source of the cDNA or gDNA that made up the material.

The germline CDR1 and CDR2 sequences are SGHVS and FQNEAQ. V was clipped by 1 base and J by 2 bases, with 14 bases between them. The CDR3 spans 16 residues. Data came from immunoSEQ multiplex PCR; TCRdb stores just in-frame clones and leaves some out. The sample consists of roughly 100,000 clones, 70% to 90% of them appearing once. The rearrangement joins TRBV7-8 to TRBJ1-1, with D possibly TRBD1 on 5 matching bases. Sequencing was performed on peripheral blood. The clonotype originates from a woman of 80 years or more with acute or convalescent COVID-19. In nucleotides, the CDR3 is TGTGCCAGCAGCTTAGTCTTAGGGGCCGGTAACACTGAAGCTTTCTTT. This sequence encodes CASSLVLGAGNTEAFF.